These 26 T cell receptor beta chains came from one sample sequenced in a study of post-analysis software for immune sequencing data. The study's findings and limits: Relative to controls, patients had 5 or 6 TRBV segments at higher frequency, with TRBV5-6, TRBV5-1 and TRBV20-1 among these.

The authors incorporated unique molecular identifiers into the TCR beta cDNA libraries. MiXCR was run by TCRdb on the PCR reads, yielding one entry per CDR3 protein. The table has approximately 770,000 distinct CDR3 sequences, around 46% seen once; the top ten hold 4.9%. Antigens of these TCRs are unknown. Sequencing input: blood. These receptor sequences come from a girl aged 10-17 years with multiple sclerosis.

The CDR3 DNA is TGTGCCAGCAGTTTAGGGGCCAGCGGGACTCTCAATGAGCAGTTCTTC. This gives the protein CASSLGASGTLNEQFF. The rearrangement uses TRBV12-3 or TRBV12-4 and TRBJ2-1; 7 positions agree with TRBD2. The V segment lost 1 base and the J segment 6 bases; nucleotides outside the gene matches: 9. CDR3 size: 16 residues.

This chain uses TRBV29-1 with TRBJ1-2; D unclear. The V end lost 6 bases, the J end lost 8 bases, and 16 bases lay between the germline ends. CDR3 length equals 12 residues. Germline loops: CDR1 SQVTM, CDR2 ANQGSEA. CDR3 in amino acids: CSVDNGDGGYTF. The CDR3 DNA sequence: TGCAGCGTCGATAATGGAGACGGCGGCTACACCTTC.

This clonotype has a handful of counts. The chain couples TRBV6-6 to TRBJ2-5, with a weak D call TRBD1 (5 bases). The CDR3 spans 14 residues. Trimming removed 4 bases from V and 2 bases from J, with 11 bases in between. CDR1 MNHNY and CDR2 SVGAGI come from the germline V gene (reference sequence). The CDR3 protein is CASSFGSGQETQYF. The CDR3 nucleotides read TGTGCCAGCAGTTTCGGGTCAGGGCAAGAGACCCAGTACTTC.

The rearrangement joins TRBV12-3 or TRBV12-4 to TRBJ1-5; TRBD1 matches 8 bases. Trimming took 5 bases from V and 6 from J; bases not matched to a gene: 6. CDR3 length: 14 amino acids. The CDR3 region is CASSAKDRAQPQHF. Here the CDR3 DNA reads TGTGCCAGCAGTGCCAAGGACAGGGCTCAGCCCCAGCATTTT.

This chain connects TRBV4-1 to TRBJ2-1; possibly TRBD1 for D (5 bases). The length of the CDR3 is 15 residues. The germline gives CDR1 MGHRA, CDR2 YSYEKL. Trimming removed 0 bases at V and 2 bases at J, with 8 bases between. CDR3 DNA sequence: TGCGCCAGCAGCCAAGAGGGCAGGGCCTACAATGAGCAGTTCTTC. Encoded protein: CASSQEGRAYNEQFF.

In DNA form, the CDR3 reads TGTGCCAGCATTGGGGGCGCGGGTGGCTACACCTTC. Translating it yields CASIGGAGGYTF. This rearrangement joins TRBV27 to TRBJ1-2, with D perhaps TRBD1 (6 bases). The CDR3 runs to 12 residues. Germline CDR1 reads MNHEY; CDR2 reads SMNVEV (reference sequence). Trimming left V 7 bases short and J 7 bases short, with 13 bases between.

J is TRBJ2-7 and V is TRBV6-1, with unresolved D. Germline loops: CDR1 MNHNS, CDR2 SASEGT. The CDR3 is 13 amino acids. Trimming removed 8 bases at V and 0 bases at J, with 11 bases between. CDR3 bases: TGTGCCAGCGAGTGGGGTCTCTCCTACGAGCAGTACTTC. Protein sequence: CASEWGLSYEQYF.

The rearrangement joins TRBV7-6 to TRBJ2-5; perhaps TRBD1 as D (7 bases). Near its end, the DNA agrees better with TRBJ2-7, so the J call may be wrong. CDR1 SGHVS and CDR2 FNYEAQ come from the germline V gene. The CDR3 sequence is 13 residues long. The CDR3 DNA reads TGTGCCAGCAGCTGCCACAGGGGAGGCGAGCAGTACTTC. Amino acids: CASSCHRGGEQYF.

The chain links TRBV20-1 to TRBJ2-7; TRBD2 aligns across 7 bases. Germline CDR1 reads DFQATT; CDR2 reads SNEGSKA (reference sequence). V shed 7 bases, J shed 2 bases, and the junction held 8 bases outside the gene matches. CDR3 size: 13 residues. The chain's CDR3 is CSGGGDGTYEQYF. CDR3 coding DNA: TGCAGTGGGGGGGGAGATGGTACCTACGAGCAGTACTTC.

The rearrangement joins TRBV28 to TRBJ2-1; 12 bases fit TRBD2. From germline, CDR1 is MDHEN and CDR2 SYDVKM. The V gene end was trimmed by 6 bases and the J gene end by 3 bases; junction bases not matched to a gene: 6. The CDR3 covers 16 residues. DNA of the CDR3: TGTGCCAGCAGCCCGACTAGCGGGAGTTTCTACAATGAGCAGTTCTTC. It codes for CASSPTSGSFYNEQFF.

This clonotype was observed a few times. The V and J genes are TRBV10-3 and TRBJ1-2, with a possible D match to TRBD1 (5 bases). This CDR3 region has 15 residues. Deletions cut 5 bases from V and 1 base from J, with 14 bases between. CDR1 ENHRY and CDR2 SYGVKD come from the germline V gene. CDR3 nucleotides: TGTGCCATCAGTTCCCAGGGCAGCAGTAACTATGGCTACACCTTC. Amino acid sequence: CAISSQGSSNYGYTF.

The rearrangement uses TRBV15 and TRBJ2-7; maybe TRBD2 (5 bases). The CDR3 length is 13 residues. The V end was cut by 9 bases, the J end by 7 bases, with 19 bases between. The V gene's germline CDR1 is LNHNV and CDR2 YYDKDF (reference sequence). Here the CDR3 DNA reads TGTGCCACAAGCGGAAGGACTGTGGCTGAGCAGTACTTC. This translates into CATSGRTVAEQYF.

V is TRBV28 and J is TRBJ2-1, with D possibly being TRBD2 (5 bases). The length of the CDR3 is 14 residues. Trimming left V 7 bases short and J 7 bases short, with 17 bases between. In germline, CDR1 is MDHEN, CDR2 SYDVKM. The chain's CDR3 is CASMGWRARNEQFF. The CDR3 DNA is TGTGCCAGCATGGGTTGGCGGGCGCGGAATGAGCAGTTCTTC.

This chain connects TRBV6-2 or TRBV6-3 to TRBJ2-5, with 7 positions matching TRBD1. Trimming took 2 bases from V and 3 from J; bases not matched to a gene: 3. Germline V gives CDR1 MNHEY, CDR2 SVGEGT. The CDR3 is 14 residues long. CDR3 region: CASSYGTVKETQYF. The CDR3, as DNA: TGTGCCAGCAGTTACGGGACAGTTAAAGAGACCCAGTACTTC.

The CDR3 DNA is TGTGCCAGCAGCCCTGGGACTAATTATGAGCAGTTCTTC. Translating gives CASSPGTNYEQFF. This chain uses TRBV7-2 with TRBJ2-1; 7 bases line up with TRBD2. The CDR3 extends over 13 amino acids. With 5 bases clipped from V and 8 bases from J, the junction kept 6 bases outside the gene matches. Germline values: CDR1 SGHTA, CDR2 FQGNSA.

This clonotype was seen a handful of times. The chain uses TRBV11-3 and TRBJ2-7, with D possibly being TRBD1 or TRBD2 (5 bases each). The CDR3 runs to 14 residues. Trimming shortened V by 4 bases and J by 2 bases, and 12 bases separated the two germline ends. In germline, CDR1 is SGHNT, CDR2 YENEEA. The CDR3 DNA is TGTGCCAGCAGCTCCCGAGGGGTAGCCTACGAGCAGTACTTC. Residues: CASSSRGVAYEQYF.

This clonotype was observed once. The V and J genes are TRBV12-3 or TRBV12-4 and TRBJ2-1; the D is unclear. The CDR3 consists of 14 residues. Trimming took off 5 bases at V and 6 bases at J, with 14 bases between the two ends. CDR3 nucleotides: TGTGCCAGCAGTCTGCGCCGCCCGGGCAATGAGCAGTTCTTC. Its translation: CASSLRRPGNEQFF.

CDR3 nucleotide sequence: TGTGCCAGCAGTTACCCTGGGACAGCCCAAGAGACCCAGTACTTC. This gives the protein CASSYPGTAQETQYF. The rearrangement joins TRBV6-6 to TRBJ2-5, with 7 bases aligning to TRBD1. In germline, CDR1 is MNHNY, CDR2 SVGAGI (reference sequence). The CDR3 length is 15 residues. V trimming: 2 bases; J trimming: 1 base; junction bases outside the gene matches: 4.

The gene calls are TRBV29-1 and TRBJ1-2; 8 bases agree with TRBD1. Germline V gives CDR1 SQVTM, CDR2 ANQGSEA. Germline trimming cut 6 bases from V and 0 bases from J; bases unmatched to any gene: 6. The CDR3 consists of 14 residues. The CDR3 spells CSVPGTGSNYGYTF. CDR3 in DNA: TGCAGCGTCCCCGGGACAGGATCTAACTATGGCTACACCTTC.

V usage is TRBV6-1 and J usage is TRBJ2-3, with D unclear. The CDR3 covers 15 residues. Germline V gene sequence: CDR1 MNHNS, CDR2 SASEGT. Trimming took off 6 bases at V and 0 bases at J, with 13 bases between the two ends. CDR3 sequence (DNA): TGTGCCAGCAGAGCCAGAGACCTTAGCACAGATACGCAGTATTTT. Encoded protein: CASRARDLSTDTQYF.

The rearrangement joins TRBV5-1 to TRBJ2-1; 7 bases agree with TRBD2. Looked up from germline, CDR1 is SGHRS and CDR2 is YFSETQ. The ends lost 4 bases at V and 5 bases at J; junction bases unmatched: 3. There are 13 residues in the CDR3. CDR3 loop: CASSLAAHNEQFF. The CDR3 DNA reads as TGCGCCAGCAGCCTAGCGGCCCACAATGAGCAGTTCTTC. Drawing the rest from reference TRBV5-1 and TRBJ2-1, the complete variable domain is KAGVTQTPRYLIKTRGQQVTLSCSPISGHRSVSWYQQTPGQGLQFLFEYFSETQRNKGNFPGRFSGRQFSNSRSEMNVSTLELGDSALYLCASSLAAHNEQFFGPGTRLTVL.

V and J are TRBV9 and TRBJ2-3; 8 bases line up with TRBD2. The V gene end was trimmed by 3 bases and the J gene end by 3 bases; junction bases not matched to a gene: 21. This CDR3 region has 20 residues. Per the germline V gene, CDR1 is SGDLS and CDR2 is YYNGEE. CDR3 nucleotides: TGTGCCAGCAGCGATCCCTTGGCGGGAGGACACCCGACGGGGACAGATACGCAGTATTTT. This gives the protein CASSDPLAGGHPTGTDTQYF.

This chain connects TRBV29-1 to TRBJ2-7; 10 nucleotides agree with TRBD1. Germline values: CDR1 SQVTM, CDR2 ANQGSEA. CDR3 length: 12 amino acids. V dropped 6 bases and J dropped 6; count of bases not matched to a gene: 5. CDR3 DNA sequence: TGCAGCGTACGGGACAGGGGAGGCGAGCAGTACTTC. Translated: CSVRDRGGEQYF.

This clonotype has just a few counts. The V gene is TRBV6-5, the J gene TRBJ2-7, with a weak D call TRBD2 (6 bases). This CDR3 contains 14 residues. CDR1 and CDR2 (germline): MNHEY, SVGAGI. The ends were cut back, 0 bases at V and 4 bases at J, with 10 bases in the middle. The CDR3 spells CASSYSGLPYEQYF. The CDR3 coding sequence is TGTGCCAGCAGTTACTCAGGACTACCTTACGAGCAGTACTTC.

The chain joins TRBV7-2 to TRBJ2-3; the match to TRBD2 covers 11 bases. The CDR3 loop spans 17 amino acids. J was trimmed by 0 bases and V by 5 bases; bases with no gene match: 7. The V gene's germline CDR1 is SGHTA and CDR2 FQGNSA. In nucleotides, the CDR3 is TGTGCCAGCAGCCCGATTGGACTAGCGGGCAGCACAGATACGCAGTATTTT. Its protein is CASSPIGLAGSTDTQYF. Drawing the rest from reference TRBV7-2 and TRBJ2-3, the complete variable domain is GAGVSQSPSNKVTEKGKDVELRCDPISGHTALYWYRQSLGQGLEFLIYFQGNSAPDKSGLPSDRFSAERTGGSVSTLTIQRTQQEDSAVYLCASSPIGLAGSTDTQYFGPGTRLTVL.

The genes are TRBV5-1 and TRBJ2-7; D is possibly TRBD1 (6 bases). V was trimmed by 2 bases and J by 5 bases, leaving 17 bases between them. The CDR3 consists of 15 residues. CDR1 is SGHRS, CDR2 YFSETQ, per germline. CDR3: CASSFGAGEEDEQYF. Here the CDR3 DNA reads TGCGCCAGCAGCTTTGGAGCAGGGGAAGAGGACGAGCAGTACTTC.